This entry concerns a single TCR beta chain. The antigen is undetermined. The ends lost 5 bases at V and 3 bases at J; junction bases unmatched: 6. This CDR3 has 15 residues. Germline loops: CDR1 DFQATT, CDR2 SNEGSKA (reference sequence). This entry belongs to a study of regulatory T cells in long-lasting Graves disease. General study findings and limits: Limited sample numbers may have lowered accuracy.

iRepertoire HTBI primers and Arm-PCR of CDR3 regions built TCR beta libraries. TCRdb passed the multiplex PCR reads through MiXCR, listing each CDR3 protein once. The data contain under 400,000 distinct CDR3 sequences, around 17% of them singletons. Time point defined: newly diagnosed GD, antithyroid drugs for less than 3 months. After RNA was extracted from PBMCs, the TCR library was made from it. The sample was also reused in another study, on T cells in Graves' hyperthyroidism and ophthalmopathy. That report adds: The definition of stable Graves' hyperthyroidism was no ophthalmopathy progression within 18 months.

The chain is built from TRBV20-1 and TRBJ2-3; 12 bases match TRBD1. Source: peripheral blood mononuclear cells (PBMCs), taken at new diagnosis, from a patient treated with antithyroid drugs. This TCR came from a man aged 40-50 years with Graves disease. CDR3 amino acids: CSAGGQGAPTDTQYF. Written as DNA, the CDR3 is TGCAGTGCTGGGGGACAGGGGGCGCCAACAGATACGCAGTATTTT.